The 26 T cell receptor beta chains presented below share a single source sample, sequenced in a study of blood T cells in healthy people across ages (dated by TCRdb to the mid-2010s). Libraries were made using 5' RACE. Sequencing instrument: Illumina HiSeq 2500. A second PCR of about 6 to 11 cycles was performed with a sample-barcoded 5' primer and a J-beta primer mix. The public reads were reprocessed in TCRdb via fastp at Q25 and MiXCR, keeping in-frame beta chains. Entries that share a CDR3 protein sequence are merged under the most common genes and DNA. Counted in this sample were under 800,000 distinct CDR3 sequences; 35% to 45% of them appeared once. Around a fifth of the sample is in the top ten clones. Sequencing was performed on blood. Receptors were obtained from a woman in her fifties or sixties in good health.

V is TRBV20-1 and J is TRBJ2-1; the D gene could be TRBD1 or TRBD2 (5 bases each). Trimming took 4 bases from V and 9 from J, leaving 19 bases between them. Germline V lookup: CDR1 DFQATT, CDR2 SNEGSKA (reference sequence). This CDR3 has 14 residues. The CDR3 loop reads CSATPGQRDGEQFF. In nucleotides, the CDR3 is TGCAGTGCTACTCCAGGGCAGAGGGATGGTGAGCAGTTCTTC.

The J gene is TRBJ2-2, the V gene TRBV4-3; D uncertain. The V gene lost 1 base and the J gene lost 4 bases, with 13 bases spanning the gap. The CDR3 length is 16 residues. Germline V lookup: CDR1 LGHNA, CDR2 YSLEER. The CDR3 region has the DNA TGCGCCAGCAGCCAAGGTAGAACCTCGGGCACCGGGGAGCTGTTTTTT. The encoded protein is CASSQGRTSGTGELFF.

V is TRBV7-9 and J is TRBJ2-3, with 8 bases matching TRBD2. The CDR3 consists of 16 residues. Trimming took 8 bases from V and 0 from J; bases not matched to a gene: 10. Germline V gives CDR1 SEHNR, CDR2 FQNEAQ (reference sequence). The CDR3 here is CASRSSGGPSTDTQYF. DNA for the CDR3: TGTGCCAGCCGTTCCAGCGGGGGCCCTAGCACAGATACGCAGTATTTT.

This clonotype was observed at least ten times. V gene TRBV29-1 combines with J gene TRBJ2-5; TRBD1 aligns across 10 bases. Germline V lookup: CDR1 SQVTM, CDR2 ANQGSEA. With 6 bases clipped from V and 7 bases from J, the junction kept 2 bases outside the gene matches. The CDR3 is 11 amino acids. CDR3 sequence (DNA): TGCAGCGTCGACAGGGGGCTGACCCAGTACTTC. Amino acid sequence: CSVDRGLTQYF.

In this sample, this clonotype turned up a few times. The genes are TRBV2 and TRBJ1-5, with TRBD1 matching over 7 bases. Looked up from germline, CDR1 is SNHLY and CDR2 is FYNNEI. Unmatched junction bases numbered 15, after V lost 4 bases and J lost 0 bases. The CDR3 is 19 residues long. This chain's CDR3 is CASSGSRTGVTYSNQPQHF. CDR3 sequence (DNA): TGTGCCAGCAGTGGAAGTAGGACAGGAGTAACCTATAGCAATCAGCCCCAGCATTTT.

The chain has TRBV7-9 and TRBJ2-1; 8 bases agree with TRBD1. Per the germline V gene, CDR1 is SEHNR and CDR2 is FQNEAQ (reference sequence). The CDR3 consists of 15 residues. Trimming took 4 bases from V and 7 from J; bases not matched to a gene: 9. The CDR3 DNA reads as TGTGCCAGCAGCTCGGTGCAGGGGGCGAAGAATGAGCAGTTCTTC. Encoded protein: CASSSVQGAKNEQFF.

This chain joins TRBV5-6 and TRBJ2-7, with D perhaps matching TRBD1 or TRBD2 (6 bases each). The J call may be mistaken, given a closer DNA end match to TRBJ2-5. The CDR3 covers 18 residues. Germline V gene sequence: CDR1 SGHDT, CDR2 YYEEEE. CDR3 sequence reads: CASSPLGTRGDAGETQYF. CDR3 coding DNA: TGTGCCAGCAGCCCGTTAGGGACAAGGGGGGACGCAGGAGAGACCCAGTACTTC.

This sequence joins TRBV7-9 and TRBJ2-7; TRBD2 matches at 10 bases. After removal of 1 base from V and 12 bases from J, the junction contained 21 bases not matched to a gene. Germline loops: CDR1 SEHNR, CDR2 FQNEAQ (reference sequence). This CDR3 spans 18 amino acids. In nucleotides, the CDR3 is TGTGCCAGCAGCTTAGTCCCAGCGGGAGGGCCAATCGTAGAGACCCGGTACTTC. Translation: CASSLVPAGGPIVETRYF. The full variable domain, its missing parts supplied by reference TRBV7-9 and TRBJ2-7, is DTGVSQNPRHKITKRGQNVTFRCDPISEHNRLYWYRQTLGQGPEFLTYFQNEAQLEKSRLLSDRFSAERPKGSFSTLEIQRTEQGDSAMYLCASSLVPAGGPIVETRYFGPGTRLTVT.

This clonotype was seen only once. The chain is built from TRBV7-2 and TRBJ1-1, with TRBD1 matching over 9 bases. The CDR3 consists of 14 residues. Trimming cost V 6 bases and J 2 bases; bases outside gene matches: 4. Per the germline V gene, CDR1 is SGHTA and CDR2 is FQGNSA. DNA for the CDR3: TGTGCCAGCAGACTAACAGGGGGCAACACTGAAGCTTTCTTT. Amino acids: CASRLTGGNTEAFF. The variable domain in full, with the rest retrieved from reference TRBV7-2 and TRBJ1-1, is GAGVSQSPSNKVTEKGKDVELRCDPISGHTALYWYRQSLGQGLEFLIYFQGNSAPDKSGLPSDRFSAERTGGSVSTLTIQRTQQEDSAVYLCASRLTGGNTEAFFGQGTRLTVV.

The V and J genes are TRBV7-9 and TRBJ2-7, with D uncertain. Germline loops: CDR1 SEHNR, CDR2 FQNEAQ (reference sequence). The CDR3 loop spans 14 amino acids. Trimming took off 6 bases at V and 4 bases at J, with 16 bases between the two ends. The CDR3, as DNA: TGTGCCAGCAGTTACCGGGCGCCAGATTACGAGCAGTACTTC. It yields the protein CASSYRAPDYEQYF.

At least ten counts were recorded for this clonotype. J is TRBJ2-5 and V is TRBV3-1, with 9 bases that match TRBD2. CDR1 is LGHDT and CDR2 is YNNKEL in the germline V gene (reference sequence). V lost 6 bases to trimming and J lost 5 bases; unmatched junction nucleotides: 7. This CDR3 spans 14 amino acids. The CDR3 protein is CASRGTSSGETQYF. CDR3 bases: TGTGCCAGCAGGGGGACTAGCTCCGGGGAGACCCAGTACTTC.

The V gene is TRBV12-3 or TRBV12-4, the J gene TRBJ2-3; D is possibly TRBD1 or TRBD2 (7 bases each). CDR3 length: 13 amino acids. Trimming removed 6 bases from V and 3 bases from J, with 10 bases in between. The CDR3 DNA is TGTGCCAGCAGAGCGGGACAGACAGATACGCAGTATTTT. Protein: CASRAGQTDTQYF.

This clonotype was counted between two and nine times. V and J are TRBV6-2 or TRBV6-3 and TRBJ2-6, with 9 bases aligning to TRBD1. J gave up 2 bases and V 5 bases, and 7 bases lay outside the gene matches. Germline V gene lookup returns CDR1 MNHEY and CDR2 SVGEGT. This CDR3 is 17 amino acids long. As DNA, the CDR3 is TGTGCCAGCAGTAATCCGGGACAGGGCCCTGGGGCCAACGTCCTGACTTTC. Encoded protein: CASSNPGQGPGANVLTF.

Comments on this clonotype: Its ends do not fully match the called genes, so a read error is possible. The V call is TRBV20-1, the J call TRBJ1-2, with 8 nucleotides matching TRBD1. This CDR3 is built from 14 residues. Germline V lookup: CDR1 DFQATT, CDR2 SNEGSKA (reference sequence). The CDR3 DNA sequence: TGCAGTGCTAGAGACCCCCGGGGACAGGTGGGCTGCACCTTC. It codes for CSARDPRGQVGCTF.

This clonotype was detected a few times. The CDR3 loop reads CASSSGQGTANEQFF. CDR3 DNA: TGTGCCAGCAGCTCCGGACAGGGGACGGCCAATGAGCAGTTCTTC. This rearrangement joins TRBV11-2 to TRBJ2-1, with 9 bases lining up with TRBD1. The CDR3 has 15 residues. Unmatched junction bases numbered 7, after V lost 4 bases and J lost 6 bases. Germline-derived CDR1 and CDR2 are SGHAT and FQNNGV.

A single count supports this clonotype. The CDR3 region has the DNA TGCAGCGCTCCGACAGGGGGTAATTACAATGAGCAGTTCTTC. As protein: CSAPTGGNYNEQFF. The chain is built from TRBV29-1 and TRBJ2-1, with 9 positions matching TRBD1. This CDR3 is built from 14 residues. Trimming took 7 bases from V and 4 from J; bases not matched to a gene: 8. CDR1 and CDR2 (germline): SQVTM, ANQGSEA.

For this clonotype: A clone one base away is much larger, so this may be a read error. The J gene is TRBJ2-7, the V gene TRBV6-5, with D possibly matching TRBD1 (7 bases). The V end lost 2 bases, the J end lost 7 bases, and 18 bases lay between the germline ends. This CDR3 region has 15 residues. Germline V gene data show CDR1 as MNHEY and CDR2 as SVGAGI. The CDR3 loop is CASSYAGQNYNEQYF. The CDR3 nucleotides are TGTGCCAGCAGTTACGCGGGACAGAATTACAATGAGCAGTACTTC.

The rearrangement joins TRBV4-1 to TRBJ2-7, with a tentative D call TRBD2 (6 bases). The V gene's germline CDR1 is MGHRA and CDR2 YSYEKL. This CDR3 has 15 residues. V lost 0 bases and J 2 bases, leaving 11 bases between the germline ends. The CDR3 reads CASSQDWDFAYEQYF. Written as DNA, the CDR3 is TGCGCCAGCAGCCAAGATTGGGACTTCGCCTACGAGCAGTACTTC.

The J gene is TRBJ2-5, the V gene TRBV25-1; 7 bases align to TRBD1. The closer fit of TRBJ2-7 to the DNA end suggests the J call may be wrong. The CDR3 has 14 residues. Per germline, CDR1 MGHDK and CDR2 SYGVNS. CDR3 region: CASSVRGLGYEQYF. In nucleotides, the CDR3 is TGTGCCAGCAGTGTTAGGGGGCTTGGATACGAGCAGTACTTC.

V and J are TRBV21-1 and TRBJ2-7; the DNA was not compared with TRBD1, the D call given in the table. TRBV21-1 is a recognized pseudogene. The CDR3 sequence is 13 residues long. CDR3: CASSTGSSYEQYF. The CDR3 DNA is TGTGCCAGCAGCACCGGCAGCTCCTACGAGCAGTACTTC.

V gene TRBV20-1 combines with J gene TRBJ2-7; possible D gene TRBD2, 7 bases. Germline assignment: CDR1 DFQATT and CDR2 SNEGSKA (reference sequence). This CDR3 spans 13 amino acids. V lost 5 bases and J lost 3, with 14 bases in between. The CDR3 nucleotides read TGCAGTGCTTCAGCGGGACATTTCTACGAGCAGTACTTC. It is translated as CSASAGHFYEQYF.

Remarks on this clonotype: A read error may explain this, as a much larger clone is one base away. The chain employs TRBV10-3 and TRBJ2-1, with D unclear. This CDR3 spans 11 amino acids. CDR1 and CDR2 from the germline V gene are ENHRY and SYGVKD. Here the CDR3 reads CASSVKDEQFF. CDR3 sequence (DNA): TGTGCCAGCAGTGTTAAGGATGAGCAGTTCTTC.

This clonotype was observed a handful of times. The chain employs TRBV7-4 and TRBJ2-7, with 8 positions matching TRBD1. CDR3 length: 15 residues. Per the germline V gene, CDR1 is SGHVT and CDR2 is SQSDAQ. The V and J ends lost 6 bases and 5 bases, in that order; junction bases with no gene match: 12. CDR3 amino acids: CASRTQGARRDEQYF. In DNA form, the CDR3 reads TGTGCCAGCAGAACTCAGGGGGCCCGTAGGGACGAGCAGTACTTC.

The V gene is TRBV7-2, the J gene TRBJ1-2, with a weak D call TRBD1 (6 bases). CDR1 is SGHTA, CDR2 FQGNSA, per germline. V lost 0 bases to trimming and J lost 8 bases, with 16 bases between them. The CDR3 runs to 15 residues. The CDR3 is CASSLAAMTGHGYTF. DNA of the CDR3: TGTGCCAGCAGCTTAGCAGCGATGACAGGTCACGGCTACACCTTC.

The chain links TRBV30 to TRBJ1-2; D ambiguous. Trimming left V 2 bases short and J 6 bases short, with 19 bases between. This CDR3 spans 15 amino acids. The germline gives CDR1 GTSNPN, CDR2 SVGIG (reference sequence). Written as DNA, the CDR3 is TGTGCCTGGAGTTTAGAGCATAGGACCAAGGATGGCTACACCTTC. Its protein product is CAWSLEHRTKDGYTF.

The chain combines TRBV2 with TRBJ2-3, with 10 bases fitting TRBD1. The ends lost 1 base at V and 3 bases at J; junction bases unmatched: 1. CDR1 is SNHLY and CDR2 is FYNNEI in the germline V gene. The CDR3 is made up of 15 amino acids. CDR3 in amino acids: CASSEGTGGTDTQYF. DNA for the CDR3: TGTGCCAGCAGTGAAGGGACAGGGGGAACAGATACGCAGTATTTT.